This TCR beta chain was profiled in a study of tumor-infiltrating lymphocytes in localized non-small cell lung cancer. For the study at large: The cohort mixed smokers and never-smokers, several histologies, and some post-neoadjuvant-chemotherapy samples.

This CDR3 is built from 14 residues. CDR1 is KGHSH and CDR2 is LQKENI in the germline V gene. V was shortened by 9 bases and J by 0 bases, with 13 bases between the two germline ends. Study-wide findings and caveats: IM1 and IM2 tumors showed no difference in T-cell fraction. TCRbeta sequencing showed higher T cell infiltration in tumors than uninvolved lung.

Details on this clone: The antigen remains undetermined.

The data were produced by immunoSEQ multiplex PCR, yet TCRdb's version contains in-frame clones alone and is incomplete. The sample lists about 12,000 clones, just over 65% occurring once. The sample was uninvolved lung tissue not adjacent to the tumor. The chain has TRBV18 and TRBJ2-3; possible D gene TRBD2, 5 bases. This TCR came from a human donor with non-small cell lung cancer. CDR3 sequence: CASFRGISTDTQYF. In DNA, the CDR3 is TGTGCCAGTTTCCGAGGGATCAGCACAGATACGCAGTATTTT.